These T cell receptor beta chains were read from a single sample in a study of spatial heterogeneity in lung cancer. Via MiXCR, TCRdb re-called the 5' RACE reads, giving one row per CDR3 protein. The top ten clones hold 11% of a sample with about 48,000 distinct CDR3 sequences, about 5.8% of them seen once. The sample here was PBMCs, taken at surgery. The receptors here all came from a male donor with early-stage non-small cell lung cancer. Both conserved end residues are part of each CDR3.

J | V | CDR3
TRBJ1-2 | TRBV2 | CASMRGYGYTF
TRBJ2-1 | TRBV6-2/TRBV6-3 | CASSSTSAPYNEQFF
TRBJ2-3 | TRBV7-2 | CASSLGSYTDTQYF
TRBJ1-4 | TRBV20-1 | CSAVVGGPFVEKLFF
TRBJ1-4 | TRBV4-1 | CASSQGPQLFF
TRBJ2-7 | TRBV12-3/TRBV12-4 | CASTLWGRIYEQYF
TRBJ2-3 | TRBV6-6 | CASSYSGGSGTDTQYF
TRBJ2-3 | TRBV5-1 | CASSLEREDTQYF
TRBJ2-7 | TRBV20-1 | CSARWDRGHEQYF
TRBJ2-5 | TRBV12-3/TRBV12-4 | CASSSHLAQHQETQYF
TRBJ2-3 | TRBV20-1 | CSARDVPGPTIGTDTQYF
TRBJ2-5 | TRBV5-4 | CASSPGTDQETQYF
TRBJ1-2 | TRBV4-1 | CASSQDPRQGKYYGYTF
TRBJ2-1 | TRBV11-2 | CASSFRQAQRGDNEQFF
TRBJ1-5 | TRBV19 | CASSMGSGGRQPQHF
TRBJ2-5 | TRBV5-1 | CASSFLTSDQETQYF
TRBJ2-6 | TRBV7-3 | CASSLTALGANVLTF
TRBJ2-3 | TRBV2 | CASSETGVKHVDTQYF
TRBJ2-6 | TRBV5-1 | CASSTKGAGDPSGANVLTF
TRBJ1-2 | TRBV18 | CASSPGTGNGGYTF
TRBJ2-7 | TRBV4-3 | CASSQDYPSGRAYEQYF
TRBJ2-2 | TRBV5-1 | CASSLVRNTGELFF
TRBJ2-7 | TRBV5-1 | CASSDPSREAYEQYF
TRBJ2-3 | TRBV20-1 | CSASPPPGQRDTDTQYF
TRBJ1-2 | TRBV7-8 | CASSRRGLGYTF
TRBJ1-3 | TRBV25-1 | CASRGKKTGTLFSGNTIYF
TRBJ1-1 | TRBV4-1 | CASGQLNTEAFF
TRBJ1-1 | TRBV6-5 | CASNRGLGVTEAFF
TRBJ2-2 | TRBV6-2/TRBV6-3 | CASSYWGNQGGELFF
TRBJ1-2 | TRBV3-1 | CASSQLRTGNYGYTF
TRBJ2-4 | TRBV13 | CASSLNRGLAKNIQYF
TRBJ1-2 | TRBV3-1 | CASSPRQGRYGYTF
TRBJ2-1 | TRBV20-1 | CSATRRAGEDEQFF
TRBJ1-6 | TRBV20-1 | CSAPGQGDNSPLHF
TRBJ2-7 | TRBV7-6 | CASSPPDRAYEQYF
TRBJ1-2 | TRBV11-2 | CASSLESGYGYTF
TRBJ2-1 | TRBV20-1 | CSARGIGQPNEQFF
TRBJ1-2 | TRBV9 | CASSSRGGEYGYTF
TRBJ1-5 | TRBV20-1 | CSAGQGASQPQHF
TRBJ2-7 | TRBV20-1 | CSAPGEQYF
TRBJ2-7 | TRBV7-9 | CASSPRILAGSGEQYF
TRBJ1-1 | TRBV6-2/TRBV6-3 | CASSWTGNTEAFF
TRBJ2-1 | TRBV20-1 | CSARSYNEQFF
TRBJ2-1 | TRBV12-5 | CASGLLAGDYNEQFF
TRBJ2-3 | TRBV14 | CASSYTLARSRDTQYF
TRBJ2-5 | TRBV6-1 | CASSRDRAQETQYF
TRBJ1-1 | TRBV29-1 | CSVQTGMYTEAFF
TRBJ1-5 | TRBV29-1 | CSVAGPGQPQHF
TRBJ2-5 | TRBV12-3/TRBV12-4 | CASSFGDRGRGETQYF
TRBJ1-2 | TRBV4-1 | CASSQGEGYGGYTF
TRBJ1-5 | TRBV3-1 | CASSQSEGRPQHF
TRBJ2-2 | TRBV5-6 | CASSLRGPGPGELFF
TRBJ2-2 | TRBV20-1 | CSAGQGVGTGELFF
TRBJ2-1 | TRBV6-1 | CASSEGYHEQFF
TRBJ2-3 | TRBV6-1 | CASSETGPSTDTQYF
TRBJ1-5 | TRBV20-1 | CSAARYNQPQHF
TRBJ2-1 | TRBV7-2 | CASSLNADNEQFF